The TCR beta chain described here comes from a study of control samples from healthy donors and cancer patients. The protocol was immunoSEQ multiplex PCR, while the TCRdb copy is restricted to in-frame clones and leaves out a portion. The table lists some 120,000 clones, approximately 92% of them singletons. Input material: PBMCs. The sequence was obtained from a woman aged 45-65 years with colorectal cancer.

The CDR3 region has the DNA TGTGCCAGCAGCCAAGATCCGGGACAGGGGGCAGATACGCAGTATTTT. Residues: CASSQDPGQGADTQYF. The chain is built from TRBV14 and TRBJ2-3; 11 nucleotides agree with TRBD1. The CDR3 contains 16 residues. Germline V gene lookup returns CDR1 SGHDN and CDR2 FVKESK. V was clipped by 0 bases and J by 4 bases; unmatched bases: 3.